This T cell receptor beta chain is from a study of blood T cells in healthy people across ages. The CDR3 runs to 15 residues. Per the germline V gene, CDR1 is MNHEY and CDR2 is SVGEGT. Findings and caveats of the study: One million T cells yielded diversity estimates that were considered underestimates.

A minimum of 5.5 micrograms of total RNA was extracted per sample. A J-beta primer mix and a sample-barcoded 5' primer were used in a second PCR of about 6 to 12 cycles. Every cDNA molecule carried a tag from a template-switch adaptor bearing 12 random nucleotides. TCRdb independently ran MiXCR on the 5' RACE reads; one entry per CDR3 protein. The sample includes roughly 1.4 million distinct CDR3 sequences, roughly 60% seen only once; the top ten take more than 6%. Remarks on this clonotype: The antigen is unknown.

This sequence originates from a man between 18 and 35 years old in good health. V usage is TRBV6-2 or TRBV6-3 and J usage is TRBJ2-7; unclear D gene. The better agreement between TRBJ2-4 and the DNA end casts doubt on the J call. The sequencing input was blood. CDR3 nucleotide sequence: TGTGCCAGCAGTTATCTGACGGAGACCAAAAACATTCAGTACTTC. Its protein product is CASSYLTETKNIQYF.